This T cell receptor beta chain was identified in a study of cytomegalovirus exposure and HLA in healthy donors. Study as a whole: Among the roughly 400 genotyped donors, around 81% were placed in the Caucasian-associated ancestry cluster.

Germline CDR1 is KGHSH and CDR2 is LQKENI. V was cut by 2 bases and J by 8 bases, with 13 bases left in between. The CDR3 totals 14 residues. This clone appeared once. Primers for the PCR totalled 60 Vbeta and 13 Jbeta. Sequenced by immunoSEQ multiplex PCR; TCRdb stores in-frame clones only, minus some. Of around 190,000 clones listed, approximately 79% were seen once; the top ten hold 3.5% to 5%. Material for sequencing was PBMCs. V and J are TRBV18 and TRBJ2-1, with a possible D match to TRBD2 (5 bases). This sequence was found in a woman aged 30 to 39 in good health and CMV-seropositive. CDR3 amino acids: CASSPISAEHEQFF. The CDR3 nucleotides are TGTGCCAGCTCACCAATTTCAGCGGAGCATGAGCAGTTCTTC.